In its sample, the clone carrying this T cell receptor beta chain was seen once. What it recognizes is unknown. In germline, CDR1 is SNHLY, CDR2 FYNNEI. CDR3 length: 12 residues. The germline V and J ends were trimmed by 8 bases and 7 bases, with 12 bases remaining between them. TCR alpha and TCR beta cDNA libraries carrying sample barcodes and UMIs came from 5'RACE with constant-segment primers. One entry per CDR3 protein results from TCRdb running MiXCR on the 5' RACE reads. The sample carries fewer than 350,000 distinct CDR3 sequences, 8% to 9% recorded once. These data come from a study of T-cell memory formation after mild COVID-19. Study results and limitations: Nothing confirmed that second-wave clones peaking on day 37 were specific for SARS-CoV-2.

The rearrangement joins TRBV2 to TRBJ1-5, with D tentatively TRBD1 (6 bases). The receptor was derived from a man between 18 and 35 years old who had mild COVID-19 (a few samples of this study predate the infection). Cell type and time point are not known. The sequenced sample consisted of PBMCs or a T cell subset sorted from them (not recorded which). In DNA, the CDR3 is TGTGCCAGCGGTACAGGGACCCAGCCCCAGCATTTT. This encodes CASGTGTQPQHF.